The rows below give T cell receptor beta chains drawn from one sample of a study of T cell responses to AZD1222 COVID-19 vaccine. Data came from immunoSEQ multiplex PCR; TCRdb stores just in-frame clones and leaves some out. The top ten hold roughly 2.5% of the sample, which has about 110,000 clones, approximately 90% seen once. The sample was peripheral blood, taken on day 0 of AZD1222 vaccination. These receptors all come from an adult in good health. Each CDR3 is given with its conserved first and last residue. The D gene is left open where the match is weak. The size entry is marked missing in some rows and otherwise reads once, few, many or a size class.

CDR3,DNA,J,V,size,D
CASSLGEDPYEQYF,TGTGCCAGCAGCTTAGGGGAGGACCCCTACGAGCAGTACTTC,TRBJ2-7,TRBV7-6,-,-
CASSSTYGQFF,TGTGCCAGCAGTTCGACATACGGGCAGTTCTTC,TRBJ2-1,TRBV28,once,-
CATQQGEKLFF,TGTGCCACCCAACAGGGGGAAAAACTGTTTTTT,TRBJ1-4,TRBV7-9,-,TRBD1
CASSYLGGNYGYTF,TGTGCCAGCAGTTACTTGGGAGGCAACTATGGCTACACCTTC,TRBJ1-2,TRBV6-2/TRBV6-3,-,-
CASRWGTSSNEQFF,TGTGCCAGTAGATGGGGGACTAGCAGCAATGAGCAGTTCTTC,TRBJ2-1,TRBV19,-,TRBD2
CASSPRTADSKNIQYF,TGTGCCAGCTCACCTAGGACAGCCGACTCCAAAAACATTCAGTACTTC,TRBJ2-4,TRBV18,few,-
CASSWGLAGAKDTQYF,TGTGCCAGCAGCTGGGGACTAGCGGGGGCCAAAGATACGCAGTATTTT,TRBJ2-3,TRBV28,-,TRBD2
CASSIAGGLNTEAFF,TGTGCCAGTAGTATAGCAGGGGGCCTGAACACTGAAGCTTTCTTT,TRBJ1-1,TRBV19,once,TRBD1
CASSPGWRSPLHF,TGTGCCAGCAGTCCCGGTTGGAGGTCACCCCTCCACTTT,TRBJ1-6,TRBV28,-,-
CASSEPLNVYNEQFF,TGTGCCAGCAGTGAACCTCTCAATGTTTACAATGAGCAGTTCTTC,TRBJ2-1,TRBV2,-,-
CASRVSQVGMNTEAFF,TGTGCCAGTCGTGTAAGCCAGGTTGGGATGAACACTGAAGCTTTCTTT,TRBJ1-1,TRBV19,once,-
CASSRDSTYEQYF,TGCGCCAGCAGCCGGGACTCGACCTACGAGCAGTACTTC,TRBJ2-7,TRBV5-1,-,-
CSASDRDPYEQYF,TGCAGTGCTAGTGATAGGGACCCCTACGAGCAGTACTTC,TRBJ2-7,TRBV20-1,-,-
CASSPLGGSGNTIYF,TGTGCCAGCAGCCCACTAGGGGGTTCTGGAAACACCATATATTTT,TRBJ1-3,TRBV5-5,-,-
CASSPAGTGVLYEQYF,TGTGCCAGCTCACCTGCCGGGACAGGGGTCTTGTACGAGCAGTACTTC,TRBJ2-7,TRBV18,-,TRBD1
CASGLSTEYGYTF,TGTGCTAGTGGTTTGTCGACGGAATATGGCTACACCTTC,TRBJ1-2,TRBV12-5,-,-
CASSFRDAVHKSQYF,TGTGCCAGCAGCTTCCGGGACGCCGTTCACAAGTCGCAGTATTTT,TRBJ2-3,TRBV7-9,-,-
CASGARDPSSGNTIYF,TGTGCGAGTGGCGCCAGGGACCCGAGCTCTGGAAACACCATATATTTT,TRBJ1-3,TRBV2,-,-
CASSRRRDSNEKLFF,TGTGCCAGCAGTCGCCGCCGGGACAGCAATGAAAAACTGTTTTTT,TRBJ1-4,TRBV11-2,few,TRBD1
CASSSFGRGGVEAFF,TGTGCCAGCAGCTCTTTCGGCAGGGGAGGGGTTGAAGCTTTCTTT,TRBJ1-1,TRBV11-1,-,-
CASKRREAGANVLTF,TGTGCCAGCAAACGTAGGGAGGCGGGGGCCAACGTCCTGACTTTC,TRBJ2-6,TRBV2,-,-
CASSLEGSGYEQYF,TGTGCCAGCAGCTTGGAGGGTTCAGGCTACGAGCAGTACTTC,TRBJ2-7,TRBV5-5,few,-
CASRARQGDTEAFF,TGTGCCAGCAGGGCGAGACAGGGGGACACTGAAGCTTTCTTT,TRBJ1-1,TRBV2,-,TRBD1
CASSPIPGQNEKLFF,TGTGCCAGCTCACCTATCCCGGGACAGAATGAAAAACTGTTTTTT,TRBJ1-4,TRBV18,-,TRBD1
CASSVGARNTGELFF,TGTGCCAGCAGTGTCGGGGCTAGGAACACCGGGGAGCTGTTTTTT,TRBJ2-2,TRBV2,-,-
CASSQSGAGYEQYF,TGTGCCAGCAGCCAATCAGGGGCCGGGTACGAGCAGTACTTC,TRBJ2-7,TRBV7-2,-,-